The 5 T cell receptor beta chains in this list originate from one sample, sequenced in a study of T-cell memory formation after mild COVID-19. TCRdb itself ran the 5' RACE reads through MiXCR, one entry per CDR3 protein. This sample carries a few hundred thousand distinct CDR3 sequences, around 15% of them seen once, and the ten largest clones take around 23%. The source material was PBMCs or a T cell subset sorted from them (not recorded which). These TCRs come from a man between 18 and 29 years old who had mild COVID-19 (a few samples of this study predate the infection). Cell type and time point are not known.

This clonotype occurred many times. The V and J genes are TRBV9 and TRBJ2-3, with 8 nucleotides matching TRBD2. The V gene end was trimmed by 3 bases and the J gene end by 1 base; junction bases not matched to a gene: 1. The germline V gene has CDR1 SGDLS and CDR2 YYNGEE. The CDR3 length is 14 residues. The CDR3 DNA follows: TGTGCCAGCAGCGCGACTAGCGGCACAGATACGCAGTATTTT. Translation: CASSATSGTDTQYF.

This clonotype has only a few counts. V and J are TRBV20-1 and TRBJ2-7; D might be TRBD2 (5 bases). Trimming left V 0 bases short and J 2 bases short, with 8 bases between. Germline CDR1 DFQATT, CDR2 SNEGSKA (reference sequence). The CDR3 is made up of 13 amino acids. This CDR3 is CSARDSLAYEQYV. The CDR3 DNA reads TGCAGTGCTAGAGATTCACTAGCCTACGAGCAGTACGTC.

This clonotype was recorded a few times. The J gene is TRBJ2-7, the V gene TRBV28, with D perhaps TRBD2 (7 bases). The V gene lost 8 bases and the J gene lost 4 bases, with 27 bases spanning the gap. The germline CDR1 and CDR2 sequences are MDHEN and SYDVKM. CDR3 length equals 17 residues. The CDR3 sequence: CASRGVGGGDSQYEQYF. In DNA form, the CDR3 reads TGTGCCAGCCGGGGGGTGGGGGGCGGCGATTCACAATACGAGCAGTACTTC.

This clonotype appeared a single time. This chain links TRBV7-9 with TRBJ2-1, with 7 nucleotides matching TRBD1. The CDR3 totals 14 residues. J lost 6 bases, V lost 5 bases, and 7 bases had no gene match. Germline CDR1 reads SEHNR; CDR2 reads FQNEAQ (reference sequence). Here the CDR3 reads CASSTDRVSNEQFF. The CDR3 nucleotides are TGTGCCAGCAGCACCGACAGGGTTTCCAATGAGCAGTTCTTC.

This clonotype was seen more than once but under ten times. V gene TRBV5-4 combines with J gene TRBJ2-1; D is ambiguous. Trimming took off 4 bases at V and 8 bases at J, with 10 bases between the two ends. This CDR3 region has 12 residues. The germline CDR1 and CDR2 sequences are SGHNT and YYREEE (reference sequence). In DNA form, the CDR3 reads TGTGCCAGCAGCCCGGAAAGCGATGAGCAGTTCTTC. Protein product: CASSPESDEQFF.